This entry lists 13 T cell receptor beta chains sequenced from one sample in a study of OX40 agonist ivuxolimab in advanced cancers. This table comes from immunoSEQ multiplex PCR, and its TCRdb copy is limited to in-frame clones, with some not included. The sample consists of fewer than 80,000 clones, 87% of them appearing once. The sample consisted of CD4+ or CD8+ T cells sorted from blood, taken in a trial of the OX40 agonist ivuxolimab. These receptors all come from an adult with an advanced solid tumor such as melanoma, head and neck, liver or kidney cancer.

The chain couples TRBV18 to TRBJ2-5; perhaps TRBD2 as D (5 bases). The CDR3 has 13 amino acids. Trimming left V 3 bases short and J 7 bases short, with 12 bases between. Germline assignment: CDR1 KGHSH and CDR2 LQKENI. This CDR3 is CASSPGGLGTQYF. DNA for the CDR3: TGTGCCAGCTCACCGGGCGGGTTAGGGACCCAGTACTTC.

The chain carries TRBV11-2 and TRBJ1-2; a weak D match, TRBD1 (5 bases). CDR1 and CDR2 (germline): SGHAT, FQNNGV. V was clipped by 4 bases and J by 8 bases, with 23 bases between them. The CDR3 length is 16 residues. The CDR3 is CASSSVTGTSAWGYTF. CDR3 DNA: TGTGCCAGCAGCTCCGTAACCGGGACTTCCGCATGGGGCTACACCTTC.

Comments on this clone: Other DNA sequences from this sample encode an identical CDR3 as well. The CDR3 region is CSVGNTGELFF. CDR3 sequence (DNA): TGCAGCGTGGGGAACACCGGGGAGCTGTTTTTT. The chain combines TRBV29-1 with TRBJ2-2; D ambiguous. Germline CDR1 and CDR2: SQVTM and ANQGSEA. The CDR3 totals 11 residues. Trimming pared 6 bases from V and 1 base from J, leaving 3 bases between.

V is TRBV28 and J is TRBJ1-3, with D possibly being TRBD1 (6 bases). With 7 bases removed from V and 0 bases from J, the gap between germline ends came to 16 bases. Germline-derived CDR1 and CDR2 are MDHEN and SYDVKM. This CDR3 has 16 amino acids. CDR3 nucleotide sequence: TGTGCCAGCACCCGAACAGGGACCAACTCTGGAAACACCATATATTTT. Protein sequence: CASTRTGTNSGNTIYF.

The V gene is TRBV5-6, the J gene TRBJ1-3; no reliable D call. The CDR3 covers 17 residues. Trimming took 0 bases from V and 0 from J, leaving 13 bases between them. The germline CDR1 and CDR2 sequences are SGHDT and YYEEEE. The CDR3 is CASSLAQTLYSGNTIYF. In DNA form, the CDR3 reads TGTGCCAGCAGCTTGGCACAGACCCTCTACTCTGGAAACACCATATATTTT.

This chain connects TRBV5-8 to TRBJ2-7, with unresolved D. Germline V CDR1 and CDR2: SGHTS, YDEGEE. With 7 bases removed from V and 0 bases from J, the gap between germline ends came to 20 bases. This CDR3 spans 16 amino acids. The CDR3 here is CASSRRISADSYEQYF. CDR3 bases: TGTGCCAGCTCTCGGCGGATTTCTGCCGACTCCTACGAGCAGTACTTC.

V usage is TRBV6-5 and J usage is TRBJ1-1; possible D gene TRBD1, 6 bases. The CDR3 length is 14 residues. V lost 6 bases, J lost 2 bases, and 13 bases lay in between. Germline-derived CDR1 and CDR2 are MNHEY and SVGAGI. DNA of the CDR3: TGTGCCAGCAGCGACGGGACAAGAAACACTGAAGCTTTCTTT. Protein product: CASSDGTRNTEAFF.

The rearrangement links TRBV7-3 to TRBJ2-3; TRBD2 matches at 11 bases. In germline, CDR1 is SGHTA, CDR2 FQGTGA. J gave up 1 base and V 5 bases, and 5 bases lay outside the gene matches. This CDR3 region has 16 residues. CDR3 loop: CASSQPTSGGTDTQYF. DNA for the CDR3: TGTGCCAGCAGCCAACCGACTAGCGGGGGCACAGATACGCAGTATTTT.

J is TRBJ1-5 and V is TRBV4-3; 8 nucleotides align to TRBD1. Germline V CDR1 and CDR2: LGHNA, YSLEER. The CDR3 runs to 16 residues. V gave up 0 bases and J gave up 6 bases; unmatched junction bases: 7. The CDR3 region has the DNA TGCGCCAGCAGCCAAGACCTCGACAGGGGAGGTCAGCCCCAGCATTTT. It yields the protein CASSQDLDRGGQPQHF.

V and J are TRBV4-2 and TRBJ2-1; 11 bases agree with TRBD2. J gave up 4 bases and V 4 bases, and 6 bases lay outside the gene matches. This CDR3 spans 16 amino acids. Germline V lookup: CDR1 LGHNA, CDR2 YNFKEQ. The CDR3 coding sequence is TGTGCCAGCAGCCCAAACCTAGCGGGAGGTTACAATGAGCAGTTCTTC. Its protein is CASSPNLAGGYNEQFF.

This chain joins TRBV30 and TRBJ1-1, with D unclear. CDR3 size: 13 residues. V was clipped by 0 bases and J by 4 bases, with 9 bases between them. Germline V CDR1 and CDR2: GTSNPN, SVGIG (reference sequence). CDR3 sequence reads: CAWSVPVSTEAFF. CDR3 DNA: TGTGCCTGGAGTGTACCGGTGAGCACTGAAGCTTTCTTT.

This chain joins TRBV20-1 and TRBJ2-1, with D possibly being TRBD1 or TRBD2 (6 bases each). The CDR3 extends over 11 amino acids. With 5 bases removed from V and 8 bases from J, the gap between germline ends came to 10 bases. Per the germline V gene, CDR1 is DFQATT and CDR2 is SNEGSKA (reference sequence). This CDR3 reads CSAWGADEQFF. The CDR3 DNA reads TGCAGTGCTTGGGGGGCCGATGAGCAGTTCTTC.

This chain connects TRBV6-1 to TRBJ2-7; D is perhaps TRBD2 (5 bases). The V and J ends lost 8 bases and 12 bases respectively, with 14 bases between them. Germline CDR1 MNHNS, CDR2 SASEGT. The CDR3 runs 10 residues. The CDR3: CASVDSRWYF. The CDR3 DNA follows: TGTGCCAGCGTGGACTCCCGATGGTACTTC.